This section outlines one T cell receptor beta chain sequence together with its context. The target antigen is unknown. These data originate in a study of cytomegalovirus exposure and HLA in healthy donors. General study points: Sequencing depth across donors, presence/absence analyses assumed, was roughly uniform.

From germline, CDR1 is LGHNT and CDR2 FRNRAP. Trimming pared 4 bases from V and 7 bases from J, leaving 10 bases between. CDR3 length: 12 amino acids. PCR amplification relied on 60 Vbeta primers (plus 13 Jbeta primers). Only in-frame clones appear in the TCRdb table, and some are missing; sequencing was by immunoSEQ multiplex PCR. The table records 90,000 to 100,000 clones, 75% to 80% of them present only once. The rearrangement uses TRBV12-5 and TRBJ1-1; a weak D match, TRBD1 (6 bases). This TCR came from a female donor in good health and CMV-seronegative. Sequences were obtained from PBMCs. The DNA for the CDR3 is TGTGCTAGTGGTTACGGACAGCTTGAAGCTTTCTTT. This gives the protein CASGYGQLEAFF.